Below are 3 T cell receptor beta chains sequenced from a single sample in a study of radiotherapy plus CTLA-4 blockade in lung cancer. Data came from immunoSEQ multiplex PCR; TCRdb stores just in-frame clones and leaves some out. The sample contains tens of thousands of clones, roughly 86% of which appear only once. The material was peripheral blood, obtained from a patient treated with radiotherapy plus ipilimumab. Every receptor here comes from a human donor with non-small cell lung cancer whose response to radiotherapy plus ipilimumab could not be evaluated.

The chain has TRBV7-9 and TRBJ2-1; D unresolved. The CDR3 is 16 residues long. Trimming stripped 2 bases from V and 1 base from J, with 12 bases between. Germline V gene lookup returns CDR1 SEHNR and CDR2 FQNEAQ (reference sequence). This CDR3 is CASSLTAGGSYNEQFF. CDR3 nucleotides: TGTGCCAGCAGCTTAACGGCCGGCGGTTCCTACAATGAGCAGTTCTTC.

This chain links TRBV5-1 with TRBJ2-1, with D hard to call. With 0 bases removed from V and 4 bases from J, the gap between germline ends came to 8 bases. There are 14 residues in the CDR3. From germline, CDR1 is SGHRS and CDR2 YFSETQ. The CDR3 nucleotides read TGCGCCAGCAGCTTGGCGGCGGAGTACAATGAGCAGTTCTTC. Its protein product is CASSLAAEYNEQFF.

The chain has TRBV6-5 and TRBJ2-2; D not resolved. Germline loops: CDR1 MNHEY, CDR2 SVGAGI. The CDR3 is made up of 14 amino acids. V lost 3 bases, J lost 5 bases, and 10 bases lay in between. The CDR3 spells CASSYIVVTGELFF. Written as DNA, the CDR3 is TGTGCCAGCAGTTATATAGTGGTTACCGGGGAGCTGTTTTTT.